This T cell receptor beta chain came from a study of T cells in Graves' hyperthyroidism and ophthalmopathy. Whole-study findings and limits: Classification by a 13 V-J model distinguished ophthalmopathy from stable hyperthyroidism.

Exclusions: uncontrolled infection, other autoimmune disease, pregnancy, lactation. In regard to this clonotype: Its target is not known.

Amplified regions were TCR beta CDR3 sequences from RNA transcripts. The HTBI primer set drove a first-round RT-PCR of the TCR CDR3. TCRdb independently ran MiXCR on the multiplex PCR reads; one entry per CDR3 protein. The sample comprises around 600,000 distinct CDR3 sequences, about 15% of which are singletons, and roughly an eighth rests with the top ten. After removal of 3 bases from V and 8 bases from J, the junction contained 3 bases not matched to a gene. This CDR3 has 14 residues. Germline V gene data show CDR1 as SGDLS and CDR2 as YYNGEE. Specimen: blood. The V call is TRBV9, the J call TRBJ1-6, with 9 bases matching TRBD1. The TCR was taken from a woman aged 45-65 years with Graves' ophthalmopathy. The chain's CDR3 is CASSEDRGDSPLHF. The CDR3 region has the DNA TGTGCCAGCAGCGAGGACAGGGGAGATTCACCCCTCCACTTT.